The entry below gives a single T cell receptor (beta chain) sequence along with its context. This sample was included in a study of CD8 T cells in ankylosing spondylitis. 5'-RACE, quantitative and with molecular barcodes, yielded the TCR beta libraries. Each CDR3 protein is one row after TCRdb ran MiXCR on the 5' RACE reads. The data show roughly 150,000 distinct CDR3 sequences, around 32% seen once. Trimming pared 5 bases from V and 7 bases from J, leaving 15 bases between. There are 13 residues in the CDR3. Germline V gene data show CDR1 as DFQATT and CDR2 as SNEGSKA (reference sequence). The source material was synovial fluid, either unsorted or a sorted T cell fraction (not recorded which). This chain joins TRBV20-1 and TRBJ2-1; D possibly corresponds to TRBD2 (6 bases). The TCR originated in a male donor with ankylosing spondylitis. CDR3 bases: TGCAGTGCTGGGTCGGGGGTGCTGAATGAGCAGTTCTTC. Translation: CSAGSGVLNEQFF.